This T cell receptor (beta chain) was identified during a study of CD8+CD57+ T cells in acquired aplastic anemia. General observations from the study: Between patients and controls, around 31 CD8+ CDR3 sequences were found in common. Statistical testing detected no significant gap in CD8+ Simpson's diversity between patients and controls.

Genomic DNA served as template for TCR beta VDJ and CDR3 profiling. TCRdb processed the reads anew with MiXCR; each CDR3 protein has one entry. The data show approximately 98,000 distinct CDR3 sequences, 55% to 80% seen once. Individuals selected for sequencing had exhibited CD8+CD57+ cell expansion on flow cytometry. In all patients, the disease was severe acquired aplastic anemia. No patient had been given any therapy when blood was sampled. There are many counts of this clonotype. The antigen remains unidentified. Sequencing was carried out using sorted CD4+, CD8+, or CD8+CD57+ T cells (not recorded which) from PBMCs. This sequence originates from a human donor with aplastic anemia.

CDR3 sequence (DNA): TGTGCCATCAGCCCGGGACAGGGCTACGAGCAGTACTTC. Translated: CAISPGQGYEQYF. The chain recombines TRBV10-3 with TRBJ2-7; 9 positions match TRBD1. This CDR3 is 13 amino acids long. The V gene's germline CDR1 is ENHRY and CDR2 SYGVKD. Trimming at V came to 6 bases and at J to 3 bases, leaving 3 bases not matched to a gene.